Presented here are 11 T cell receptor beta chains from one specimen sequenced in a study of T cell responses to AZD1222 COVID-19 vaccine. Assay: immunoSEQ multiplex PCR; the TCRdb copy retains only in-frame clones and omits some. Of approximately 200,000 clones in the sample, approximately 91% were seen once. Sequenced here: peripheral blood, sampled 28 days after the second AZD1222 dose. The source is an adult who received the AZD1222 COVID-19 vaccine.

The V and J genes are TRBV24-1 and TRBJ2-3; D perhaps matches TRBD2 (5 bases). This CDR3 has 15 amino acids. Germline V gene lookup returns CDR1 KGHDR and CDR2 SFDVKD. The V gene lost 6 bases and the J gene lost 2 bases, with 14 bases spanning the gap. CDR3: CATSISTRDTDTQYF. As DNA, the CDR3 is TGTGCCACCAGTATATCCACCCGGGACACAGATACGCAGTATTTT.

The chain employs TRBV12-3 or TRBV12-4 and TRBJ1-4; unclear D gene. The CDR3 is 13 amino acids. Trimming took 1 base from V and 3 from J, leaving 3 bases between them. The CDR3 is CASSLVPNEKLFF. As DNA, the CDR3 is TGTGCCAGCAGTTTAGTTCCTAATGAAAAACTGTTTTTT.

The V gene is TRBV9, the J gene TRBJ2-3, with 9 positions matching TRBD2. The CDR3 length is 15 residues. Germline CDR1 SGDLS, CDR2 YYNGEE. V trimming: 0 bases; J trimming: 5 bases; junction bases outside the gene matches: 4. For the CDR3, the DNA is TGTGCCAGCAGCGTAGGTGGACTAGCGAGAGATACGCAGTATTTT. Protein sequence: CASSVGGLARDTQYF. Filled out from reference TRBV9 and TRBJ2-3, the complete variable domain reads DSGVTQTPKHLITATGQRVTLRCSPRSGDLSVYWYQQSLDQGLQFLIQYYNGEERAKGNILERFSAQQFPDLHSELNLSSLELGDSALYFCASSVGGLARDTQYFGPGTRLTVL.

The CDR3 DNA is TGTGCCAGCAGTTTATATTCTTCACCCCTCCACTTT. Translating it yields CASSLYSSPLHF. The chain is built from TRBV27 and TRBJ1-6, with D unclear. The V gene lost 1 base and the J gene lost 9 bases, with 4 bases spanning the gap. This CDR3 has 12 amino acids. Per the germline V gene, CDR1 is MNHEY and CDR2 is SMNVEV (reference sequence).

The genes are TRBV4-1 and TRBJ2-1; 8 bases agree with TRBD2. The CDR3 runs to 12 residues. The ends lost 6 bases at V and 7 bases at J; junction bases unmatched: 2. CDR1 and CDR2 (germline): MGHRA, YSYEKL. The CDR3 here is CASSPSGNEQFF. In DNA, the CDR3 is TGCGCCAGCAGTCCTAGCGGGAATGAGCAGTTCTTC.

The chain combines TRBV9 with TRBJ2-1; maybe TRBD2 (7 bases). The V gene lost 4 bases and the J gene lost 4 bases, with 15 bases spanning the gap. Germline loops: CDR1 SGDLS, CDR2 YYNGEE. The CDR3 is made up of 15 amino acids. CDR3 DNA sequence: TGTGCCAGCAGCCCTGGGGGGGCGTCATACAATGAGCAGTTCTTC. This sequence encodes CASSPGGASYNEQFF. The full variable domain, its missing parts supplied by reference TRBV9 and TRBJ2-1, is DSGVTQTPKHLITATGQRVTLRCSPRSGDLSVYWYQQSLDQGLQFLIQYYNGEERAKGNILERFSAQQFPDLHSELNLSSLELGDSALYFCASSPGGASYNEQFFGPGTRLTVL.

The CDR3 loop is CASSPENGTPVTGELFF. In nucleotides, the CDR3 is TGTGCCAGCTCACCGGAGAACGGGACTCCAGTCACCGGGGAGCTGTTTTTT. The genes are TRBV18 and TRBJ2-2; maybe TRBD2 (6 bases). Per the germline V gene, CDR1 is KGHSH and CDR2 is LQKENI. The ends were cut back, 3 bases at V and 4 bases at J, with 18 bases in the middle. This CDR3 contains 17 residues. Together with reference TRBV18 and TRBJ2-2, the CDR3 gives the full variable domain: NAGVMQNPRHLVRRRGQEARLRCSPMKGHSHVYWYRQLPEEGLKFMVYLQKENIIDESGMPKERFSAEFPKEGPSILRIQQVVRGDSAAYFCASSPENGTPVTGELFFGEGSRLTVL.

The CDR3 reads CASRKGLAGYIDTQYF. CDR3 DNA: TGTGCCAGCAGGAAAGGACTAGCGGGATATATAGATACGCAGTATTTT. V usage is TRBV28 and J usage is TRBJ2-3; TRBD2 matches 12 bases. The V gene's germline CDR1 is MDHEN and CDR2 SYDVKM. V trimming: 6 bases; J trimming: 5 bases; junction bases outside the gene matches: 9. This CDR3 has 16 residues. Full variable domain (remainder filled in from reference TRBV28 and TRBJ2-3): DVKVTQSSRYLVKRTGEKVFLECVQDMDHENMFWYRQDPGLGLRLIYFSYDVKMKEKGDIPEGYSVSREKKERFSLILESASTNQTSMYLCASRKGLAGYIDTQYFGPGTRLTVL.

The V gene is TRBV4-1, the J gene TRBJ2-5; no clear D. There are 13 residues in the CDR3. Germline CDR1 reads MGHRA; CDR2 reads YSYEKL. V lost 3 bases and J 5 bases, leaving 10 bases between the germline ends. CDR3 sequence reads: CASSQPGSETQYF. As DNA, the CDR3 is TGCGCCAGCAGCCAGCCGGGCTCCGAGACCCAGTACTTC.

The chain combines TRBV2 with TRBJ2-4, with unresolved D. The germline CDR1 and CDR2 sequences are SNHLY and FYNNEI. There are 13 residues in the CDR3. V was pared by 8 bases and J by 1 base, with 9 bases between. The CDR3 DNA follows: TGTGCCAGCGGAGACGGGGCCAAAAACATTCAGTACTTC. Residues: CASGDGAKNIQYF.

V and J are TRBV14 and TRBJ1-4; tentative D call: TRBD1 (6 bases). The length of the CDR3 is 15 residues. Per germline, CDR1 SGHDN and CDR2 FVKESK. Trimming removed 3 bases from V and 3 bases from J, with 11 bases in between. CDR3 sequence reads: CASSQLGGANEKLFF. DNA of the CDR3: TGTGCCAGCAGCCAGCTAGGGGGAGCTAATGAAAAACTGTTTTTT.